This T cell receptor beta chain was identified during a study of T cell responses to AZD1222 COVID-19 vaccine. Produced via immunoSEQ multiplex PCR; TCRdb's table is partial and in-frame only. The table lists under 95,000 clones, more than 75% of them singletons, with about 3% in the top ten. Study outcomes and limitations: All repertoire sampling was performed exclusively after the peak T cell response. Reports indicate that nearly half of spike-specific TCRs are directed at unmutated variant regions. Vaccine-related CD4 TCRs covered spike, predominating at 160-218 and 743-854.

This clone was detected once. What it binds is unknown. From germline, CDR1 is KGHDR and CDR2 SFDVKD. V was clipped by 2 bases and J by 2 bases, with 9 bases between them. The CDR3 totals 15 residues. The sequences come from peripheral blood, collected on day 0 of AZD1222 vaccination. The rearrangement links TRBV24-1 to TRBJ2-1; TRBD1 or TRBD2 may be the D gene (6 bases each). The origin of this receptor is an adult in good health. CDR3: CATSDYRGAYNEQFF. The CDR3 region has the DNA TGTGCCACCAGTGATTATAGGGGGGCCTACAATGAGCAGTTCTTC.